These T cell receptor beta chains were read from a single sample in a study of T cells in Graves' hyperthyroidism and ophthalmopathy. TCRdb recomputed calls from the multiplex PCR reads with MiXCR, one row per CDR3 protein. The table includes a few hundred thousand distinct CDR3 sequences, roughly 13% detected once. The specimen sequenced was blood. These receptors were collected from a woman between 18 and 29 years old with Graves' hyperthyroidism. CDR3s include the opening cysteine and the closing phenylalanine or tryptophan. D genes are given only for firm matches. Size is omitted from some rows. Given values are once, few, many or a class for expanded clones.

CSVVLADVYNEQFF,TGCAGCGTTGTACTAGCGGACGTCTACAATGAGCAGTTCTTC,many,TRBV29-1,TRBD2,TRBJ2-1
CSVETGGVSSYNEQFF,TGCAGCGTTGAGACGGGGGGTGTGAGCTCCTACAATGAGCAGTTCTTC,few,TRBV29-1,TRBD2,TRBJ2-1
CASSPWDRGEKLFF,TGTGCCAGCAGCCCGTGGGACAGGGGGGAAAAACTGTTTTTT,.,TRBV7-9,TRBD1,TRBJ1-4
CASSRQGPRSYEQYF,TGTGCCAGCTCACGACAGGGACCGAGGTCCTACGAGCAGTACTTC,.,TRBV18,TRBD1,TRBJ2-7
CASSSYPLDRPASGYEQYF,TGTGCCAGCAGTTCCTACCCCCTGGACAGGCCGGCGTCGGGATACGAGCAGTACTTC,.,TRBV6-1,TRBD1,TRBJ2-7
CASSGTTGGTQFF,TGCGCCAGCAGCGGCACTACGGGGGGTACGCAGTTCTTC,many,TRBV5-1,TRBD2,TRBJ2-1
CASSPPGHDEQYF,TGTGCCAGCTCACCACCGGGACATGACGAGCAGTACTTC,few,TRBV18,.,TRBJ2-7
CASSLQGAVGEKLFF,TGTGCCAGCAGCTTACAGGGGGCAGTAGGCGAAAAACTGTTTTTT,.,TRBV12-3/TRBV12-4,TRBD1,TRBJ1-4
CASSIFGSSYEQYF,TGTGCCAGTAGTATATTTGGAAGCTCCTACGAGCAGTACTTC,few,TRBV11-2,.,TRBJ2-7
CASSLVVTSDNEQFF,TGTGCCAGCAGCTTAGTTGTGACTAGTGACAATGAGCAGTTCTTC,many,TRBV7-2,.,TRBJ2-1
CASSSPIAGAAETQYF,TGTGCCAGCAGTTCCCCTATAGCGGGAGCAGCAGAGACCCAGTACTTC,many,TRBV6-1,TRBD2,TRBJ2-5
CASIKAGGGEQYF,TGTGCCAGCATAAAAGCGGGAGGGGGAGAGCAGTACTTC,many,TRBV28,TRBD2,TRBJ2-7
CASSETGGGYNEQFF,TGTGCCAGCAGCGAGACAGGGGGAGGATACAATGAGCAGTTCTTC,many,TRBV6-1,TRBD1,TRBJ2-1
CAISESTGASTEAFF,TGTGCCATCAGTGAGTCGACAGGGGCTTCCACTGAAGCTTTCTTT,.,TRBV10-3,TRBD1,TRBJ1-1
CASSLGKSHQPQHF,TGTGCCAGCAGCTTGGGTAAATCACATCAGCCCCAGCATTTT,few,TRBV5-6,.,TRBJ1-5
CSAADPGRNYGYTF,TGCAGTGCCGCTGATCCGGGCAGGAACTATGGCTACACCTTC,few,TRBV20-1,.,TRBJ1-2
CASSRITTGGNTEAFF,TGTGCCAGCAGTCGGATTACCACAGGGGGGAACACTGAAGCTTTCTTT,many,TRBV6-2/TRBV6-3,TRBD1,TRBJ1-1
CASSSSTGTPRIGELFF,TGTGCCAGCAGTTCATCGACTGGGACTCCACGGATCGGGGAGCTGTTTTTT,few,TRBV6-1,.,TRBJ2-2
CASSLLGGRQETQYF,TGTGCCAGCAGCTTATTGGGGGGCAGACAAGAGACCCAGTACTTC,many,TRBV7-9,.,TRBJ2-5
CASSLSGLAGGHTGELFF,TGTGCCAGCAGTTTATCGGGGCTAGCGGGAGGCCACACCGGGGAGCTGTTTTTT,many,TRBV27,TRBD2,TRBJ2-2
CASSESGRVYNEQFF,TGTGCCAGCAGTGAAAGCGGGAGAGTGTACAATGAGCAGTTCTTC,.,TRBV2,TRBD2,TRBJ2-1
CASSLDVGEAFF,TGTGCCAGCAGCTTAGATGTGGGAGAAGCTTTCTTT,many,TRBV7-6,.,TRBJ1-1
CASSQSSGLGTSFSYNEQFF,TGCGCCAGCAGCCAATCTTCTGGGCTGGGGACTAGCTTCTCCTACAATGAGCAGTTCTTC,few,TRBV4-1,TRBD2,TRBJ2-1
CASSLMGGPYNEQFF,TGCGCCAGCAGCCTGATGGGAGGGCCGTACAATGAGCAGTTCTTC,many,TRBV5-1,TRBD2,TRBJ2-1
CATSREGLAGNYEQYF,TGTGCCACCAGCAGAGAAGGACTAGCGGGAAACTACGAGCAGTACTTC,few,TRBV15,TRBD2,TRBJ2-7